The clone carrying this TCR beta chain was found once. Its specificity is not known. 13 Jbeta primers and 60 Vbeta primers were used for the PCR. TCRdb's copy holds only in-frame clones and misses some; the assay was immunoSEQ multiplex PCR. Among 200,000 or so clones listed, about 81% were seen once. This sample stems from a study of cytomegalovirus exposure and HLA in healthy donors. The overall study: Most genotyped donors, 81% of about 430, had Caucasian-associated genetic ancestry. Study results and limitations: Earlier findings revealed that most TCR beta V segments proved productive either about 90% or about 30% of the time. A later analysis showed TCR association rates differing by HLA locus, peaking at DRB1 and lowest at HLA-C.

The CDR3 has 14 amino acids. Germline CDR1 SGHRS, CDR2 YFSETQ. J lost 3 bases, V lost 4 bases, and 2 bases had no gene match. This clonotype originated in a woman aged 45-60 years in good health and CMV-seropositive. The sequenced sample was PBMCs. The rearrangement uses TRBV5-1 and TRBJ2-2, with 8 bases identical to TRBD2. The CDR3 reads CASSPGGDTGELFF. The DNA of the CDR3 is TGCGCCAGCAGCCCGGGAGGGGACACCGGGGAGCTGTTTTTT.